This T cell receptor (beta chain) was retrieved from a study of Ad26.COV2.S vaccination and SARS-CoV-2 variants (dated by TCRdb to about 2021). Study-level background: Vaccine-arm donors came from COV1001, a multicentre, randomized, double-blind, placebo-controlled phase I-IIa trial of Ad26.COV2.S in healthy adults. Dosing of Ad26.COV2.S was intramuscular, at either 5x10^10 or 1x10^11 viral particles, delivered as one shot or as two shots spaced 56 days apart. TCRbeta repertoire sequencing was used to assess the specificity and breadth of SARS-CoV-2-reactive T cell receptors after Ad26.COV2.S vaccination. A total of some 30 samples were included in the TCR-sequenced set, comprising about 20 Ad26.COV2.S vaccine recipients, 5 placebo recipients and 8 SARS-CoV-2 convalescent individuals. Trial participants were randomized into five groups of five: low-dose or high-dose Ad26.COV2.S given once or twice, or placebo on both occasions. Investigators remained blinded to trial group allocation during experiments and outcome assessment. Paper-wide results and their limitations: Comparing responses between vaccine doses or regimens was not something the study was powered to do. The authors noted that total T cell responses may have been underestimated by the TCR breadth and depth analyses. After vaccination, substantial breadth of spike-specific CD8+ and CD4+ T cell responses was reported. Non-spike TCR breadth was comparable between vaccine and placebo recipients, consistent with the vaccine containing only spike. Compared with placebo recipients, Ad26.COV2.S recipients showed higher spike-specific TCR breadth (P = 0.0014).

TCRbeta CDR3 regions were sequenced with the immunoSEQ Assay. After extraction, genomic DNA underwent amplification by bias-controlled multiplex PCR, followed by high-throughput sequencing. Concerning the study's data processing: To quantify the absolute abundance of every unique TCRbeta CDR3 region, sequences were collapsed and filtered. T cell fraction was estimated by normalization of TCRbeta template counts to usable DNA, with usable DNA being measured through amplification of reference genes present in all nucleated cells. Repertoire TCRs were annotated as SARS-CoV-2-specific when V gene, CDR3 amino acid sequence and J gene were exactly matched to a known reactive TCR set. MIRA supplied the reference SARS-CoV-2 TCR set, which was filtered for enrichment in COVID-19-positive ImmuneCODE repertoires so that public or cross-reactive TCRs were removed. Drawing on the MIRA antigens, annotated TCRs were analysed further at the level of specific ORF or position within ORF. Breadth was defined as annotated unique rearrangements over total unique productive rearrangements; depth was the summed frequency of those rearrangements. TCR breadth was compared between groups using two-sided Wilcoxon rank-sum tests. Entries here come from immuneACCESS through TCRdb and include only in-frame sequences with V and J called. Some clones fail to appear in such tables; in the studies checked, an unresolved V gene covers under half of the shortfall, and the cause of the remainder is unknown. That table supplies the V and J calls and clone size; D and trimming were determined from the DNA. The sample table holds around 400,000 clones, of which around 90% were seen once. The top ten constitute 9% to 15% of the sample.

The sample's treatment or condition, from its label and the paper: around 19 received Ad26.COV2.S at low or high dose, single or two shots; roughly five received placebo; per-sample allocation not given. For vaccine and placebo recipients, repertoires were sequenced using samples collected on day 63 after the first injection. In Cohort 1b, around 25 adults aged 18-55 years were enrolled at a single site in Boston, USA, between 29 July and 7 August 2020. As a vaccine, Ad26.COV2.S was a replication-incompetent adenovirus type 26 vector that expressed a prefusion-stabilized SARS-CoV-2 spike protein derived from the original Wuhan strain. From the cysteine through the phenylalanine, the CDR3 covers 14 amino acids. Only the CDR3 portion is preserved as DNA: 42 bases, with reading frame beginning at the first base. The germline ends are 15 bases apart after V is trimmed by 5 bases and J by 5 bases. In the germline V gene, CDR1 corresponds to MNHEY and CDR2 to SVGAGI.

To note about this clone: No antigen is known for it. Base-call qualities are not available, and no considerably larger clone is one nucleotide away.

The receptor was isolated from a person aged 18 to 65 who received the Ad26.COV2.S COVID-19 vaccine or a placebo. The chain uses TRBV6-5 and TRBJ2-5; the D gene is perhaps TRBD1 or TRBD2, each of them matching over 6 bases. The specimen was peripheral blood, collected in a trial of Ad26.COV2.S vaccine versus placebo. The DNA reads as follows: TGTGCCAGCAGTAGGCCGGGGGCGGTTGAGACCCAGTACTTC. Its protein is CASSRPGAVETQYF.